This TCR beta chain emerged from a study of cytomegalovirus exposure and HLA in healthy donors. Study-level findings and limits: Reported performance of the classifier showed diagnosis of cytomegalovirus status with high specificity and sensitivity. Clonal expansion was found to be greater in HLA-associated TCR beta chains than in equally common others in a later analysis.

The CDR3 runs to 13 residues. V lost 3 bases to trimming and J lost 8 bases, with 13 bases between them. Germline assignment: CDR1 LNHDA and CDR2 SQIVND (reference sequence). About this clone: Its antigen is unknown.

The study ran its PCR with 60 Vbeta and 13 Jbeta primers. TCRdb's table, derived via immunoSEQ multiplex PCR, lists solely in-frame clones and lacks some. In the table there are 70,000 or so clones, roughly 78% of which are singletons. The TCR sequence derives from a young man in good health and CMV-seronegative. This sequence joins TRBV19 and TRBJ1-2; D gene unclear. Material: PBMCs. This chain's CDR3 is CASSIEIFLGYTF. The CDR3 bases are TGTGCCAGTAGTATCGAGATTTTTTTGGGCTACACCTTC.